A selection of T cell receptor beta chains follows, all from one sample in a study of blood T cell repertoires in COVID-19. Only in-frame clones appear in the TCRdb table, and some are missing; sequencing was by immunoSEQ multiplex PCR. This table has some 160,000 clones, around four fifths appearing once. Input material: PBMCs or T cells enriched from blood (not recorded which). The receptors come from a woman aged 45-60 years who had recovered from COVID-19. Both conserved end residues are part of each CDR3. D genes are given only for firm matches. Size is omitted from some rows. Given values are once, few, many or a class for expanded clones.

v_gene	j_gene	d_gene	abundance	CDR3aa	CDR3nt
TRBV28	TRBJ1-5	-	once	CASSTFNQPQHF	TGTGCCAGCTCTACCTTTAATCAGCCCCAGCATTTT
TRBV7-6	TRBJ1-6	-	-	CASSLDAGSSPLHF	TGTGCCAGCAGCTTAGACGCAGGCTCTTCACCCCTCCACTTT
TRBV3-1/TRBV3-2	TRBJ1-2	TRBD1	-	CASSPGQAIYGYTF	TGTGCCAGCAGCCCCGGACAGGCAATCTATGGCTACACCTTC
TRBV29-1	TRBJ1-1	-	-	CSVEDFQNTEAFF	TGCAGCGTTGAAGATTTTCAGAACACTGAAGCTTTCTTT
TRBV6-6	TRBJ2-7	TRBD2	-	CASKASGASYEQYF	TGTGCCAGCAAAGCTAGCGGGGCCTCCTACGAGCAGTACTTC
TRBV9	TRBJ2-1	-	once	CASSLEWSDNEQFF	TGTGCCAGCAGCCTGGAGTGGAGCGACAATGAGCAGTTCTTC
TRBV7-9	TRBJ1-3	TRBD1	-	CASSSAGGVGRSGNTIYF	TGTGCCAGCAGCTCTGCAGGGGGCGTAGGGCGCTCTGGAAACACCATATATTTT
TRBV5-1	TRBJ1-1	TRBD1	-	CASCLGTGGGNTEAFF	TGCGCCAGCTGCCTTGGGACAGGAGGAGGGAACACTGAAGCTTTCTTT
TRBV7-2	TRBJ1-2	TRBD1	-	CASSLTGVYYGYTF	TGTGCCAGCAGCTTAACAGGGGTATACTATGGCTACACCTTC
TRBV5-6	TRBJ1-2	-	-	CASSLGSGGTGYTF	TGTGCCAGCAGCTTGGGGTCGGGGGGAACTGGCTACACCTTC
TRBV4-3	TRBJ1-5	-	-	CASSQDRGQPQHF	TGCGCCAGCAGCCAAGATCGGGGGCAGCCCCAGCATTTT
TRBV2	TRBJ1-1	-	few	CASSWGVQRTEAFF	TGTGCCAGCAGTTGGGGAGTACAGAGGACTGAAGCTTTCTTT
TRBV18	TRBJ1-3	-	-	CASSPPFGGYSGNTIYF	TGTGCCAGCTCACCTCCTTTCGGCGGTTACTCTGGAAACACCATATATTTT
TRBV5-1	TRBJ2-7	TRBD1	-	CASSLVPGGYEQYF	TGCGCCAGCAGCTTGGTTCCAGGGGGCTACGAGCAGTACTTC
TRBV3-1/TRBV3-2	TRBJ2-1	TRBD2	-	CASSQSGGFYNEQFF	TGTGCCAGCAGCCAGAGCGGGGGGTTTTACAATGAGCAGTTCTTC
TRBV19	TRBJ1-5	-	-	CASSMGAAGYMFQHF	TGTGCCAGTAGTATGGGGGCGGCAGGGTATATGTTCCAGCATTTT
TRBV4-1	TRBJ1-1	TRBD1	-	CASSPYPRGDRNTEAFF	TGCGCCAGCAGCCCTTACCCACGAGGGGACAGGAACACTGAAGCTTTCTTT
TRBV12-5	TRBJ1-1	-	-	CASVPDRNTEAFF	TGTGCTAGTGTACCGGACAGGAACACTGAAGCTTTCTTT
TRBV7-2	TRBJ2-7	TRBD2	few	CASSLDGGSSYEQYF	TGTGCCAGCAGCTTAGATGGCGGGAGCTCCTACGAGCAGTACTTC
TRBV4-1	TRBJ1-4	-	-	CASSQDPQATGKEKLFF	TGCGCCAGCAGCCAAGATCCGCAGGCGACGGGAAAAGAAAAACTGTTTTTT